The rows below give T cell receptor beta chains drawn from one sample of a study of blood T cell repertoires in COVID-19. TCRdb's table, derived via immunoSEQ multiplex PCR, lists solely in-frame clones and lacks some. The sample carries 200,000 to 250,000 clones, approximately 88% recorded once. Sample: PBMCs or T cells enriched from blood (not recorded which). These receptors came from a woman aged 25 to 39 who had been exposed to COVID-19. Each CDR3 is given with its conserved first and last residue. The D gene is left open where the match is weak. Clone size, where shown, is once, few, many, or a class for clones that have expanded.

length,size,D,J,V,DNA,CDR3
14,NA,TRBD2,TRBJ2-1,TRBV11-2,TGTGCCAGCAGCTTACGTCTAGCGGACAATGAGCAGTTCTTC,CASSLRLADNEQFF
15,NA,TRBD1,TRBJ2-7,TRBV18,TGTGCCAGCTCACCACCGGGGACAGGGGCCTACGAGCAGTACTTC,CASSPPGTGAYEQYF
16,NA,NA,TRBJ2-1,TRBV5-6,TGTGCCAGCAGCTATGAAGCGGTCAGCTCCTACAATGAGCAGTTCTTC,CASSYEAVSSYNEQFF
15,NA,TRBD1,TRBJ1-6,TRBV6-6,TGTGCCAGCAGTCAAGGGACAGGGCGGAATTCACCCCTCCACTTT,CASSQGTGRNSPLHF
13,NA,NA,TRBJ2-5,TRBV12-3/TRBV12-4,TGTGCCAGCACGGAGGCGGTACAAGAGACCCAGTACTTC,CASTEAVQETQYF
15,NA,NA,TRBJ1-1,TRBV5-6,TGTGCCAGCAGCTTGTTGGGTGAGGTGAACACTGAAGCTTTCTTT,CASSLLGEVNTEAFF
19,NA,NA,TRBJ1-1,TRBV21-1,TGTGCCAGCAGCCATTACCGACCGGGACAGCTCATCTTGAACACTGAAGCTTTCTTT,CASSHYRPGQLILNTEAFF
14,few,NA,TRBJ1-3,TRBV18,TGTGCCAGCTCACCTCCCGGGGTAGAGGCTCTTGGATATTTT,CASSPPGVEALGYF
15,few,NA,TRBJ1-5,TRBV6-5,TGTGCCAGCAGTCCCCAGGGCCATAGCAATCAGCCCCAGCATTTT,CASSPQGHSNQPQHF
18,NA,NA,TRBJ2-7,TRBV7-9,TGTGCCAGCAGCCCACGGGACAGAATTTCCGGGAGCTCCTACGAGCAGTACTTC,CASSPRDRISGSSYEQYF
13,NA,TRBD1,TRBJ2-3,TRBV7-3,TGTGCCAGCAGCCCGGGACAGAGAAATACGCAGTATTTT,CASSPGQRNTQYF
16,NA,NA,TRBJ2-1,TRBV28,TGTGCCAGCAGTCCGTTGACTAGATCGTCCAACAATGAGCAGTTCTTC,CASSPLTRSSNNEQFF
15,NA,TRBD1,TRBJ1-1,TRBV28,TGTGCCAGCAGGCATAAGACAGGGGGACACACTGAAGCTTTCTTT,CASRHKTGGHTEAFF
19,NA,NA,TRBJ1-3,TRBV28,TGTGCCAGCAGATCCTACACGCATACCCCGCGGGTAGCTGGAAACACCATATATTTT,CASRSYTHTPRVAGNTIYF
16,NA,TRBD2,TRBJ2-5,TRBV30,TGTGCCTGGAGTGCCACGCCTCTAGCGGAAATGGAGACCCAGTACTTC,CAWSATPLAEMETQYF
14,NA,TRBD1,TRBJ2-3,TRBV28,TGTGCCAGCAGTTCCCGGACAGGGTCAGATACGCAGTATTTT,CASSSRTGSDTQYF
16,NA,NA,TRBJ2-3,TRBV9,TGTGCCAGCAGCGTCAGTGGGAGGTTTGGTGGGGAGACGCAGTATTTT,CASSVSGRFGGETQYF
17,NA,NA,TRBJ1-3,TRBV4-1,TGCGCCAGCAGCCAAGATGGGGCAGGGTTTCCTGGAAACACCATATATTTT,CASSQDGAGFPGNTIYF
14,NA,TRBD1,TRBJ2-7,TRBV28,TGTGCCAGCAGTGCGCACAGGGGAAACTACGAGCAGTACTTC,CASSAHRGNYEQYF
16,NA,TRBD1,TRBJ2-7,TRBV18,TGTGCCAGCTCATTAGGACAGGGGGCTCCGAGCTACGAGCAGTACTTC,CASSLGQGAPSYEQYF
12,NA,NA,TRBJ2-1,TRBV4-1,TGCGCCAGCAGCCAAGTTCTGAATGAGCAGTTCTTC,CASSQVLNEQFF
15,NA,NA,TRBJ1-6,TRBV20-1,TGCAGTGCTAGTGCTCCGAGCTCCTATAATTCACCCCTCCACTTT,CSASAPSSYNSPLHF
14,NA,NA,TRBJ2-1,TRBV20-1,TGCAGTGCTAGTATGGACTGGTCCTACAATGAGCAGTTCTTC,CSASMDWSYNEQFF
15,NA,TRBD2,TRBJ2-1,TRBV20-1,TGCAGTGCGAGTCTAGCGGGAGGGTCCTACAATGAGCAGTTCTTC,CSASLAGGSYNEQFF
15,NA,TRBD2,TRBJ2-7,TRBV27,TGTGCCAGCAGTTCGGCCGGGACTAGTTTCTCCGAGCAGTACTTC,CASSSAGTSFSEQYF
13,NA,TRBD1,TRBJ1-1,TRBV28,TGTGCCAGCAGGGGACAGGGAAGGACTGAAGCTTTCTTT,CASRGQGRTEAFF
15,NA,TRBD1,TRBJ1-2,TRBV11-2,TGTGCCAGCAGCTTAGATGGGACAGGGGGCTATGGCTACACCTTC,CASSLDGTGGYGYTF
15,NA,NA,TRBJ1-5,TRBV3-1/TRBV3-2,TGTGCCAGCAGCCAATCTCCAGGGGGCAATCAGCCCCAGCATTTT,CASSQSPGGNQPQHF
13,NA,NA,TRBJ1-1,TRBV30,TGTGCCTGGAGTGTACTGAGAGGGACTGAAGCTTTCTTT,CAWSVLRGTEAFF
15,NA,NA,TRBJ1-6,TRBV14,TGTGCCAGCAGCCCTGGGGGGGCAACCAATTCACCCCTCCACTTT,CASSPGGATNSPLHF
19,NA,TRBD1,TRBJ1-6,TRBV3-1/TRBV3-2,TGTGCCAGCATAAACTCCGGGACAGCTAAGAGCTCCTATAATTCACCCCTCCACTTT,CASINSGTAKSSYNSPLHF
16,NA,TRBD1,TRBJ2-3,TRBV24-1,TGTGCCACCAGTGATAGGGGACAGGGCAGCACAGATACGCAGTATTTT,CATSDRGQGSTDTQYF
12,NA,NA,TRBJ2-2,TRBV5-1,TGCGCCAGCAGCCCCCATTCCGGGGAGCTGTTTTTT,CASSPHSGELFF
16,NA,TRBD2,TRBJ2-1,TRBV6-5,TGTGCCAGCAGTTCCGGACTAGCGGGAGGCTACAATGAGCAGTTCTTC,CASSSGLAGGYNEQFF
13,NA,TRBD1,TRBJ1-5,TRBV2,TGTGCCAGCCACCTGACAGGGCATCAGCCCCAGCATTTT,CASHLTGHQPQHF
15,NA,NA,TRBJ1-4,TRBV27,TGTGCCAGCAGATCCGAAGCCTACGGTAATGAAAAACTGTTTTTT,CASRSEAYGNEKLFF
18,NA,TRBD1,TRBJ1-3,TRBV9,TGTGCCAGCAGCGTAGGGGGGACAGTTCCACTCCCTGGAAACACCATATATTTT,CASSVGGTVPLPGNTIYF
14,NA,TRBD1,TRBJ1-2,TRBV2,TGTGCCAGCCAACAGGGGGCCCAGAGTTCTGGCTACACCTTC,CASQQGAQSSGYTF
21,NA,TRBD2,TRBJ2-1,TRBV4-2,TGTGCCAGCACCACCGACCCGGGACTAGCGGGATGGGGGTTCCCCCAAAATGAGCAGTTCTTC,CASTTDPGLAGWGFPQNEQFF
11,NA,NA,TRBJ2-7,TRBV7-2,TGTGCCAGCAGCTTACTGTACGAGCAGTACTTC,CASSLLYEQYF
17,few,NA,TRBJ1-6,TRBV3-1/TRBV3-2,TGTGCCAGCAGCCAACGGTTACAGGGTAGGGGTAATTCACCCCTCCACTTT,CASSQRLQGRGNSPLHF
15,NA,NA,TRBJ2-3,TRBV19,TGTGCCAGTAGTACGACAGCCACAAGCACAGATACGCAGTATTTT,CASSTTATSTDTQYF
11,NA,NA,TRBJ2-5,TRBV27,TGTGCCAGCAGTCTACAAGAGACCCAGTACTTC,CASSLQETQYF
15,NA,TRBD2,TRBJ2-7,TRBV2,TGTGCCAGCAGGTTAAGACTAGCGCGAGTCTACGAGCAGTACTTC,CASRLRLARVYEQYF
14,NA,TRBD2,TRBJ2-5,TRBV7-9,TGTGCCAGCAGCTTAGGGTCTAGCGGAAAGACCCAGTACTTC,CASSLGSSGKTQYF
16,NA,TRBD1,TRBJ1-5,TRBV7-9,TGTGCCAGCAGCTTAGCGGGGCGGACAGGGTCTCAGCCCCAGCATTTT,CASSLAGRTGSQPQHF
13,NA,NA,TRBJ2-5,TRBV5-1,TGCGCCAGCAGGTTCGGGGGACAAGAGACCCAGTACTTC,CASRFGGQETQYF
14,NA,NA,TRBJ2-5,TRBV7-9,TGTGCCAGCAGCTTAGACCAGGGATACGAGACCCAGTACTTC,CASSLDQGYETQYF
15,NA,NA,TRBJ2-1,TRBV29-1,TGCAGCGTTGAAGTTTATCGGGAGAACTACAATGAGCAGTTCTTC,CSVEVYRENYNEQFF
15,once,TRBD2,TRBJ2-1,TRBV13,TGTGCCAGCAGCTTAGAACTAGCGGAATACAATGAGCAGTTCTTC,CASSLELAEYNEQFF
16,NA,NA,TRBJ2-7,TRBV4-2,TGTGCCAGCAGCCAAGAGGGCAGGGCGGCTACCTACGAGCAGTACTTC,CASSQEGRAATYEQYF
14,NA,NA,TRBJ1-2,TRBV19,TGTGCCAGTACCCCGAGGGGACCAGCGGGCGGCTACACCTTC,CASTPRGPAGGYTF
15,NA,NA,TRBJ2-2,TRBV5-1,TGCGCCAGCAGCTTGGATATCGCGAACACCGGGGAGCTGTTTTTT,CASSLDIANTGELFF